A selection of T cell receptor beta chains follows, all from one sample in a study of blood T cells in healthy people across ages. One entry per CDR3 protein results from TCRdb running MiXCR on the 5' RACE reads. The sample includes under 950,000 distinct CDR3 sequences, about a fifth of them seen just once. Sequencing was performed on blood. These receptors were collected from a man in his 70s in good health. Each CDR3 is given with its conserved first and last residue.

V	J	CDR3
TRBV12-3/TRBV12-4	TRBJ1-6	CASSPGNSYNSPLHF
TRBV30	TRBJ1-2	CAWTGQGNGGYTF
TRBV20-1	TRBJ2-1	CSAPPDSNEQFF
TRBV3-1	TRBJ1-2	CASSHLGKVRGSSGYTF
TRBV27	.	CASSRLGTENYEQYF
TRBV30	TRBJ2-1	CAWSAGLAGCFDEQFF
TRBV18	TRBJ1-4	CASSTRDGENEKLFF
TRBV20-1	TRBJ1-1	CSATKTVNTEAFF
TRBV5-1	TRBJ1-4	CASSLDLGQGVQEKLFF
TRBV9	.	CASSTRGGRNEQFF
TRBV7-9	TRBJ2-7	CASSLITGNEQYF
TRBV29-1	TRBJ2-2	CSAGDTGELFF
TRBV6-5	TRBJ1-1	CASRTQRDGREAFF
TRBV5-1	TRBJ2-3	CASSLGDTRGDTQYF
TRBV20-1	TRBJ2-7	CSARVQGYEQYF
TRBV18	TRBJ1-6	CASSPPGLHSPLHF
TRBV29-1	TRBJ1-3	CSVHPRGNTIYF
TRBV4-1	TRBJ1-1	CASSQDFGAVNTEAFF
TRBV6-6	TRBJ2-4	CASTERAKNIQYF
TRBV29-1	TRBJ2-5	CSVEGRMTQYF
TRBV12-3/TRBV12-4	TRBJ1-4	CATTGTGNEKLFF
TRBV14	TRBJ2-3	CASSFSGGAGTDTQYF
TRBV28	TRBJ1-2	CASSKNTPTYQLYGYTF
TRBV3-1	TRBJ1-1	CASSPAHGRNTEAFF
TRBV28	TRBJ2-5	CASSPSRPGQWTQETQYF
TRBV14	TRBJ2-1	CASSPYLAGVSYNEQFF
TRBV12-3/TRBV12-4	TRBJ1-5	CASSPGQLTGQPQHF
TRBV15	TRBJ2-5	CATSRDRWTDELQETQYF
TRBV6-2/TRBV6-3	TRBJ2-7	CASSYTVDRDYEQYF